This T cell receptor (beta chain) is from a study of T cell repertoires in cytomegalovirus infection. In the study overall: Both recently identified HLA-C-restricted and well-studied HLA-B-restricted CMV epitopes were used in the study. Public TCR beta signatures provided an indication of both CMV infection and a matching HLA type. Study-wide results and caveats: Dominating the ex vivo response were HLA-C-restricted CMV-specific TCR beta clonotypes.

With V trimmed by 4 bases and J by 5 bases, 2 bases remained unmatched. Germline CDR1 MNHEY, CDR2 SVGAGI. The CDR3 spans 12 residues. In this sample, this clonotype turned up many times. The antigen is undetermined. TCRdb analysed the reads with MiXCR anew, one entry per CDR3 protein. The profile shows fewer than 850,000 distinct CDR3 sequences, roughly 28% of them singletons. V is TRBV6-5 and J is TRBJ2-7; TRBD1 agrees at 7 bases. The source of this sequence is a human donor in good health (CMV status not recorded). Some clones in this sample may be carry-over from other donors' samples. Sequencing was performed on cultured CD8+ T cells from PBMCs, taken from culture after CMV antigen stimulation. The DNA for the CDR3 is TGTGCCAGCAGTTGGACAGGAGACGAGCAGTACTTC. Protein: CASSWTGDEQYF.